These 24 T cell receptor beta chains came from one sample sequenced in a study of response to subunit inactivated influenza vaccine. TCRdb redid the calling of the RT-PCR reads with MiXCR, one entry per CDR3 protein. This table holds fewer than 350,000 distinct CDR3 sequences, 21% found once. The material was PBMCs from blood, obtained approximately 20 months after vaccination. The receptor source for this set is a man between 50 and 69 years old who received an inactivated influenza vaccine.

This clonotype was observed a handful of times. The chain has TRBV29-1 and TRBJ2-3, with 10 bases matching TRBD2. Germline CDR1 is SQVTM and CDR2 is ANQGSEA. The CDR3 runs 15 residues. With V trimmed by 6 bases and J by 2 bases, 8 bases remained unmatched. The CDR3 nucleotides are TGCAGCGTAGGAGGACTAGCGGTGGCCACAGATACGCAGTATTTT. Translation: CSVGGLAVATDTQYF.

This clonotype was seen more than once but under ten times. V is TRBV25-1 and J is TRBJ2-7; TRBD2 is a possible D gene (5 bases). Germline V gene data show CDR1 as MGHDK and CDR2 as SYGVNS. The CDR3 spans 14 residues. Trimming took off 4 bases at V and 2 bases at J, with 12 bases between the two ends. The CDR3 protein is CASSVSGRTYEQYF. The CDR3 DNA reads as TGTGCCAGCAGTGTGAGCGGACGAACCTACGAGCAGTACTTC.

The chain joins TRBV20-1 to TRBJ2-7; 11 bases line up with TRBD2. CDR1 DFQATT and CDR2 SNEGSKA come from the germline V gene (reference sequence). The CDR3 loop spans 13 amino acids. The CDR3 here is CRTTGTSGYEQYF. The CDR3 DNA sequence: TGCAGGACGACCGGGACTAGCGGCTACGAGCAGTACTTC.

This clonotype is labeled as medium-sized. The chain combines TRBV7-2 with TRBJ2-3, with 12 nucleotides matching TRBD2. J gave up 7 bases and V 3 bases, and 11 bases lay outside the gene matches. Per the germline V gene, CDR1 is SGHTA and CDR2 is FQGNSA. This CDR3 contains 17 residues. CDR3 region: CASSFGVKTSGRNTQYF. Written as DNA, the CDR3 is TGTGCCAGCAGCTTTGGCGTGAAGACTAGCGGGAGAAATACGCAGTATTTT.

The CDR3 region has the DNA TGCGCCAGCAGCCAAGAAACAGGGAGGTACGAGCAGTACTTC. Translation gives CASSQETGRYEQYF. This chain joins TRBV4-1 and TRBJ2-7, with D tentatively TRBD1 or TRBD2 (6 bases each). Trimming shortened V by 0 bases and J by 4 bases, and 10 bases separated the two germline ends. This CDR3 is built from 14 residues. Germline V gene sequence: CDR1 MGHRA, CDR2 YSYEKL.

This clonotype was seen ten or more times. The rearrangement joins TRBV7-2 to TRBJ1-1; D is uncertain. CDR3 length: 13 residues. The V gene's germline CDR1 is SGHTA and CDR2 FQGNSA. V dropped 6 bases and J dropped 0 bases, with 8 bases sitting between them. The CDR3 loop reads CASSTLMNTEAFF. In DNA form, the CDR3 reads TGTGCCAGCAGTACCTTGATGAACACTGAAGCTTTCTTT.

The chain uses TRBV6-5 and TRBJ1-1; D is possibly TRBD1 (5 bases). The CDR3 is 15 residues long. The V end lost 2 bases, the J end lost 3 bases, and 13 bases lay between the germline ends. CDR1 and CDR2 (germline): MNHEY, SVGAGI. The CDR3 region has the DNA TGTGCCAGCAGTTACAGAGCAGGGTATTACACTGAAGCTTTCTTT. This codes for CASSYRAGYYTEAFF.

The chain links TRBV27 to TRBJ2-1; D remains ambiguous. The CDR3 covers 15 residues. Germline CDR1 and CDR2: MNHEY and SMNVEV (reference sequence). Trimming took off 6 bases at V and 6 bases at J, with 18 bases between the two ends. The DNA for the CDR3 is TGTGCCAGCAGCTCTACATTGATGGCTCCCAATGAGCAGTTCTTC. It translates to CASSSTLMAPNEQFF.

V is TRBV15 and J is TRBJ2-3, with 9 nucleotides matching TRBD2. Per germline, CDR1 LNHNV and CDR2 YYDKDF (reference sequence). J lost 2 bases, V lost 0 bases, and 6 bases had no gene match. The CDR3 sequence is 17 residues long. This CDR3 is CATSRDRLAAVTDTQYF. In nucleotides, the CDR3 is TGTGCCACCAGCAGAGATCGACTAGCGGCAGTCACAGATACGCAGTATTTT.

The rearrangement links TRBV10-3 to TRBJ2-5; the D gene is possibly TRBD2 (5 bases). From germline, CDR1 is ENHRY and CDR2 SYGVKD. CDR3 length: 13 amino acids. V dropped 4 bases and J dropped 5 bases, with 11 bases sitting between them. CDR3 in amino acids: CAISGAGMETQYF. The CDR3 DNA follows: TGTGCCATCAGTGGGGCGGGTATGGAGACCCAGTACTTC.

Notes on this clonotype: Just one base apart from a much larger clone, this may be a read error. The chain is built from TRBV20-1 and TRBJ2-7; TRBD2 agrees at 8 bases. The CDR3 extends over 15 amino acids. V shed 0 bases and J 4 bases; nucleotides not matched to a gene: 8. Germline V gene data show CDR1 as DFQATT and CDR2 as SNEGSKA (reference sequence). The CDR3 is CSARDSSGLRYEQYF. The CDR3 bases are TGCAGTGCTAGAGATTCTAGCGGGCTGAGGTACGAGCAGTACTTC.

This clonotype was counted a few times. V usage is TRBV6-5 and J usage is TRBJ2-7; 7 nucleotides align to TRBD1. Germline values: CDR1 MNHEY, CDR2 SVGAGI. V lost 2 bases and J lost 2; bases outside the gene matches: 6. This CDR3 comprises 15 residues. The CDR3 sequence: CASSYGRGSTYEQYF. The CDR3 DNA follows: TGTGCCAGCAGTTACGGCAGGGGGTCCACCTACGAGCAGTACTTC.

This clonotype has ten or more counts. The chain employs TRBV20-1 and TRBJ1-3; D is ambiguous. Trimming took off 0 bases at V and 2 bases at J, with 11 bases between the two ends. The CDR3 runs to 15 residues. CDR1 is DFQATT, CDR2 SNEGSKA, per germline (reference sequence). CDR3 sequence: CSARDVGSAGNTIYF. CDR3 nucleotide sequence: TGCAGTGCTAGAGATGTTGGGTCCGCTGGAAACACCATATATTTT.

A few counts support this clonotype. The chain has TRBV12-3 or TRBV12-4 and TRBJ2-5; 13 nucleotides line up with TRBD2. The trim removed 6 bases at V and 5 bases at J, leaving 15 bases unmatched. This CDR3 is 18 amino acids long. The CDR3 reads CASSRGLAGVTRLETQYF. CDR3 DNA sequence: TGTGCCAGCAGCCGAGGACTAGCGGGAGTCACCCGGCTGGAGACCCAGTACTTC.

This sequence joins TRBV5-4 and TRBJ2-5; 7 bases fit TRBD2. Germline V CDR1 and CDR2: SGHNT, YYREEE (reference sequence). The CDR3 totals 15 residues. The trim removed 0 bases at V and 2 bases at J, leaving 4 bases unmatched. The CDR3 spells CASSLGPGGQETQYF. The CDR3 region has the DNA TGTGCCAGCAGCTTGGGCCCGGGGGGACAAGAGACCCAGTACTTC.

There are a few counts of this clonotype. J is TRBJ1-1 and V is TRBV6-5, with 9 nucleotides matching TRBD1. CDR1 and CDR2 from the germline V gene are MNHEY and SVGAGI. The CDR3 has 17 amino acids. After removal of 0 bases from V and 0 bases from J, the junction contained 5 bases not matched to a gene. The CDR3 here is CASSYSGQGRMNTEAFF. The CDR3 region has the DNA TGTGCCAGCAGTTACTCCGGACAGGGGCGGATGAACACTGAAGCTTTCTTT.

The rearrangement links TRBV11-1 to TRBJ2-4; the match to TRBD2 covers 16 bases. The CDR3 loop spans 21 amino acids. The J segment lost 1 base and the V segment lost 1 base, leaving 10 bases of the junction unmatched. Germline CDR1 SGHAT, CDR2 FQDESV (reference sequence). CDR3 nucleotides: TGTGCCAGCAGCTTAGTCCCGGGACTAGCGGGAGGGCCGGGGGCCAAAAACATTCAGTACTTC. As protein: CASSLVPGLAGGPGAKNIQYF.

This clonotype was recorded many times. The chain is built from TRBV18 and TRBJ2-7; the D is unclear. Trimming took 0 bases from V and 4 from J, leaving 7 bases between them. Germline V CDR1 and CDR2: KGHSH, LQKENI. The CDR3 extends over 13 amino acids. CDR3 DNA sequence: TGTGCCAGCTCACCACCGCTAAGTTACGAGCAGTACTTC. It is translated as CASSPPLSYEQYF.

This clonotype occurred a few times. V and J are TRBV19 and TRBJ1-6; D is uncertain. V lost 7 bases to trimming and J lost 8 bases, with 18 bases between them. The CDR3 consists of 15 residues. CDR1 is LNHDA, CDR2 SQIVND, per germline (reference sequence). The CDR3, as DNA: TGTGCCAGTACCCTAGGAGGACGGGTCGATTCACCCCTCCACTTT. The encoded protein is CASTLGGRVDSPLHF.

This clonotype came up once. A much larger clone differs by one base, so this may be a read error. Given the absence of the conserved phenylalanine or tryptophan at the CDR3 end, a read error is likely. The chain has TRBV3-1 and TRBJ1-3; the D gene is possibly TRBD1 (5 bases). V lost 3 bases and J lost 0, with 9 bases in between. CDR3 length: 15 residues. Germline CDR1 and CDR2: LGHDT and YNNKEL (reference sequence). The CDR3 region has the DNA TGTGCCAGCAGCCAGGCACAGGTCTCTGGAAACACCATATATTTA. Amino acid sequence: CASSQAQVSGNTIYL.

This clonotype was seen only a few times. The chain employs TRBV3-1 and TRBJ1-4; D uncertain. Trimming cost V 1 base and J 5 bases, with 17 bases left between them. Germline CDR1 is LGHDT and CDR2 is YNNKEL (reference sequence). CDR3 length: 17 residues. CDR3 coding DNA: TGTGCCAGCAGCCAAGCCCGGCCACAGAACGTAAATGAAAAACTGTTTTTT. This codes for CASSQARPQNVNEKLFF.

The chain joins TRBV3-1 to TRBJ2-2, with 11 bases matching TRBD1. With V trimmed by 4 bases and J by 6 bases, 7 bases remained unmatched. The germline gives CDR1 LGHDT, CDR2 YNNKEL (reference sequence). This CDR3 is 16 amino acids long. CDR3 in DNA: TGTGCCAGCAGCCCGGGACAGGGGGGAGACGCCGGGGAGCTGTTTTTT. This sequence encodes CASSPGQGGDAGELFF.

This CDR3 is CASSPGTVDTQYF. The CDR3 region has the DNA TGCGCCAGCAGCCCCGGGACAGTCGATACGCAGTATTTT. The genes are TRBV5-1 and TRBJ2-3; 7 bases match TRBD1. Germline CDR1 is SGHRS and CDR2 is YFSETQ. V was clipped by 4 bases and J by 6 bases; unmatched bases: 5. This CDR3 is 13 amino acids long.

This clonotype was counted a few times. The V gene is TRBV7-9, the J gene TRBJ1-3; the D is unclear. The CDR3 sequence is 11 residues long. V lost 7 bases and J 4 bases, leaving 5 bases between the germline ends. The germline V gene encodes CDR1 SEHNR and CDR2 FQNEAQ (reference sequence). The CDR3 loop reads CASTPGNTIYF. The CDR3 DNA is TGTGCCAGCACCCCCGGAAACACCATATATTTT.